These 15 T cell receptor beta chains were all obtained from the same sample, sequenced in a study of shared clonotypes between healthy human individuals. In the naive CD8 group, cells lacked CD45RO and were positively selected for CCR7, so terminally differentiated effector memory CD45RA+ cells were left out. Generated by immunoSEQ multiplex PCR, the TCRdb table keeps only in-frame clones and is missing some. Found here are approximately 1.9 million clones, 80% to 95% of them singletons; the top ten hold about 1.7%. Sample: naive CD8+ T cells from PBMCs. Receptor source: a man younger than 35 in good health. Some clones in this sample may be carry-over from other donors' samples.

V usage is TRBV27 and J usage is TRBJ2-7; 9 bases fit TRBD1. The CDR3 runs to 16 residues. The germline V gene encodes CDR1 MNHEY and CDR2 SMNVEV (reference sequence). V dropped 8 bases and J dropped 4; count of bases not matched to a gene: 15. Written as DNA, the CDR3 is TGTGCCAGCTCCCTTACAATGGGACAGGGCCTATACGAGCAGTACTTC. Its translation is CASSLTMGQGLYEQYF.

The CDR3: CASSQDRSSPGRLEQYF. CDR3 bases: TGCGCCAGCAGCCAAGATCGGAGCTCACCGGGGAGGCTGGAGCAGTACTTC. The gene calls are TRBV4-3 and TRBJ2-7, with a tentative D call TRBD2 (6 bases). Trimming removed 0 bases from V and 7 bases from J, with 22 bases in between. The CDR3 contains 17 residues. The germline V gene encodes CDR1 LGHNA and CDR2 YSLEER.

The V call is TRBV10-3, the J call TRBJ2-3; TRBD2 matches at 12 bases. The V gene's germline CDR1 is ENHRY and CDR2 SYGVKD. The V gene end was trimmed by 2 bases and the J gene end by 4 bases; junction bases not matched to a gene: 13. The CDR3 sequence is 19 residues long. DNA of the CDR3: TGTGCCATCAGTGAGCTCACGGCTAGCGGGAGGGGAGCGGCAGATACGCAGTATTTT. Translation gives CAISELTASGRGAADTQYF.

This chain joins TRBV15 and TRBJ1-2; 10 nucleotides match TRBD1. V was clipped by 9 bases and J by 3 bases; unmatched bases: 4. Germline CDR1 is LNHNV and CDR2 is YYDKDF (reference sequence). The CDR3 loop spans 13 amino acids. CDR3 nucleotide sequence: TGTGCCACGAAGACAGGGGGCGACTATGGCTACACCTTC. This gives the protein CATKTGGDYGYTF.

This chain joins TRBV7-6 and TRBJ2-7; D might be TRBD2 (5 bases). The germline gives CDR1 SGHVS, CDR2 FNYEAQ. The CDR3 contains 16 residues. Trimming left V 3 bases short and J 5 bases short, with 20 bases between. CDR3 nucleotides: TGTGCCAGCAGCTTTTCAGCCCTGGGAGTGAGAAACGAGCAGTACTTC. Translation gives CASSFSALGVRNEQYF.

Of note for this clone: The sample has other DNA sequences that encode this CDR3 too. V gene TRBV14 combines with J gene TRBJ2-7, with 8 nucleotides matching TRBD1. Germline CDR1 is SGHDN and CDR2 is FVKESK. Trimming took 4 bases from V and 1 from J; bases not matched to a gene: 3. CDR3 size: 14 residues. The CDR3 DNA follows: TGTGCCAGCAGCCCACGACAGGGGTCCTACGAGCAGTACTTC. Protein product: CASSPRQGSYEQYF.

The chain has TRBV9 and TRBJ1-1, with 9 bases identical to TRBD1. V lost 3 bases, J lost 2 bases, and 8 bases stayed unmatched. Germline V gene data show CDR1 as SGDLS and CDR2 as YYNGEE. CDR3 length equals 16 residues. The CDR3, as DNA: TGTGCCAGCAGCGACAACCCACAGGGGGCAAACACTGAAGCTTTCTTT. It encodes CASSDNPQGANTEAFF.

This clone is a singleton in its sample. The gene calls are TRBV4-1 and TRBJ2-5; a possible D gene is TRBD2 (5 bases). The J call may be wrong; the DNA end is better matched by TRBJ2-7. CDR3 length: 13 residues. The V gene's germline CDR1 is MGHRA and CDR2 YSYEKL. The chain's CDR3 is CASSERAGFEQYF. In DNA, the CDR3 is TGCGCCAGCAGCGAGAGGGCCGGGTTCGAGCAGTACTTC.

This rearrangement joins TRBV4-1 to TRBJ2-1; TRBD2 matches 7 bases. The V gene's germline CDR1 is MGHRA and CDR2 YSYEKL. CDR3 size: 14 residues. Trimming cost V 10 bases and J 7 bases; bases outside gene matches: 13. As DNA, the CDR3 is TGCGCCACTACCAACTTAGCGGGTCCAAATGAGCAGTTCTTC. Amino acids: CATTNLAGPNEQFF.

The chain has TRBV19 and TRBJ2-1, with D perhaps matching TRBD2 (6 bases). V lost 1 base, J lost 1 base, and 8 bases lay in between. The CDR3 runs 15 residues. CDR1 and CDR2 from the germline V gene are LNHDA and SQIVND (reference sequence). The CDR3 here is CASSIGLESYNEQFF. CDR3 DNA: TGTGCCAGTAGTATAGGACTAGAGTCCTACAATGAGCAGTTCTTC.

On this clone: Possible read error: a much larger clone is one base away. Other DNA sequences within the sample encode an identical CDR3. The rearrangement joins TRBV27 to TRBJ1-1; D gene ambiguous. CDR3 length: 13 residues. The V end lost 2 bases, the J end lost 1 base, and 5 bases lay between the germline ends. Germline CDR1 is MNHEY and CDR2 is SMNVEV (reference sequence). CDR3 nucleotide sequence: TGTGCCAGCAGTTTACGGGGGAACACTGAAGCTTTCTTT. Protein sequence: CASSLRGNTEAFF.

CDR3 coding DNA: TGTGCCAGCAGTGAAACTCGGCGGCAGCACTATGGCTACACCTTC. Protein: CASSETRRQHYGYTF. The chain carries TRBV2 and TRBJ1-2; D is uncertain. V gave up 2 bases and J gave up 3 bases, with 13 bases separating them. The CDR3 consists of 15 residues. The germline gives CDR1 SNHLY, CDR2 FYNNEI.

The chain combines TRBV4-1 with TRBJ1-2; possibly TRBD1 for D (5 bases). There are 13 residues in the CDR3. Trimming removed 4 bases at V and 3 bases at J, with 9 bases between. Germline V CDR1 and CDR2: MGHRA, YSYEKL. This CDR3 reads CASSPQAYYGYTF. CDR3 in DNA: TGCGCCAGCAGCCCACAGGCATACTATGGCTACACCTTC.

CDR3 nucleotide sequence: TGTGCCAGCAGCTTGGGGCGTGCGAAGCTCGCTGCGACAGATACGCAGTATTTT. This codes for CASSLGRAKLAATDTQYF. This chain uses TRBV5-4 with TRBJ2-3; D uncertain. Germline lookup yields CDR1 SGHNT and CDR2 YYREEE (reference sequence). CDR3 length: 18 amino acids. Deletions cut 0 bases from V and 3 bases from J, with 20 bases between.

V and J are TRBV2 and TRBJ2-7; weak D call: TRBD2 (5 bases). Germline CDR1 is SNHLY and CDR2 is FYNNEI. Trimming cost V 7 bases and J 2 bases, with 15 bases left between them. The CDR3 spans 14 residues. CDR3 DNA: TGTGCCAGCATCCCCTTTAGCGAAACCTACGAGCAGTACTTC. The encoded protein is CASIPFSETYEQYF. Full variable domain (rest looked up from reference TRBV2 and TRBJ2-7): EPEVTQTPSHQVTQMGQEVILRCVPISNHLYFYWYRQILGQKVEFLVSFYNNEISEKSEIFDDQFSVERPDGSNFTLKIRSTKLEDSAMYFCASIPFSETYEQYFGPGTRLTVT.